Following are 16 T cell receptor beta chains from one sample sequenced in a study of blood T cell repertoires in COVID-19. Profiled with immunoSEQ multiplex PCR; TCRdb holds only in-frame clones, not every one. The sample holds 120,000 to 150,000 clones, 80% to 85% seen once. Sample: peripheral blood. The receptors stem from a human donor in a cohort sampled during active COVID-19.

The chain uses TRBV5-4 and TRBJ2-7; TRBD1 aligns across 9 bases. The germline gives CDR1 SGHNT, CDR2 YYREEE (reference sequence). This CDR3 region has 13 residues. J was trimmed by 9 bases and V by 4 bases; bases with no gene match: 8. CDR3 in DNA: TGTGCCAGCAGCCCCGGGACAGGGATTGCGCAGTACTTC. The encoded protein is CASSPGTGIAQYF.

The chain links TRBV5-4 to TRBJ1-1; tentative D call: TRBD1 (5 bases). Looked up from germline, CDR1 is SGHNT and CDR2 is YYREEE (reference sequence). V was pared by 0 bases and J by 1 base, with 16 bases between. The CDR3 has 17 amino acids. CDR3 sequence (DNA): TGTGCCAGCAGCTTGGCCTCAGGGTTCATGTGGAACACTGAAGCTTTCTTT. Translating gives CASSLASGFMWNTEAFF.

CDR3 residues: CASSQLGYYNEQFF. CDR3 DNA sequence: TGTGCCAGCAGCCAACTAGGCTACTACAATGAGCAGTTCTTC. This chain links TRBV14 with TRBJ2-1; D is unresolved. CDR1 and CDR2 from the germline V gene are SGHDN and FVKESK. Trimming shortened V by 2 bases and J by 3 bases, and 8 bases separated the two germline ends. There are 14 residues in the CDR3.

The chain carries TRBV11-2 and TRBJ1-4; 10 nucleotides agree with TRBD1. This CDR3 is 15 amino acids long. Germline CDR1 and CDR2: SGHAT and FQNNGV. After removal of 5 bases from V and 4 bases from J, the junction contained 4 bases not matched to a gene. The CDR3: CASSGQGGLNEKLFF. Here the CDR3 DNA reads TGTGCCAGCAGCGGACAGGGGGGACTTAATGAAAAACTGTTTTTT. The whole variable domain, remainder taken from reference TRBV11-2 and TRBJ1-4, is EAGVAQSPRYKIIEKRQSVAFWCNPISGHATLYWYQQILGQGPKLLIQFQNNGVVDDSQLPKDRFSAERLKGVDSTLKIQPAKLEDSAVYLCASSGQGGLNEKLFFGSGTQLSVL.

This clone was recorded once. The chain carries TRBV6-4 and TRBJ1-5; 8 nucleotides match TRBD1. CDR1 and CDR2 (germline): MRHNA, SNTAGT. This CDR3 spans 14 amino acids. V was pared by 3 bases and J by 5 bases, with 3 bases of the junction left unmatched. Written as DNA, the CDR3 is TGTGCCAGCAGTGAGACAGGGGATCATCAGCCCCAGCATTTT. Translation gives CASSETGDHQPQHF.

The V call is TRBV28, the J call TRBJ2-5; tentative D call: TRBD1 (6 bases). The CDR3 consists of 14 residues. The V and J ends lost 6 bases and 0 bases respectively, with 11 bases between them. CDR1 is MDHEN and CDR2 is SYDVKM in the germline V gene. The chain's CDR3 is CASSFGQYQETQYF. The CDR3 bases are TGTGCCAGCAGCTTCGGACAGTACCAAGAGACCCAGTACTTC.

This sequence joins TRBV12-5 and TRBJ1-2; a possible D gene is TRBD1 (6 bases). Germline V gene data show CDR1 as LGHNT and CDR2 as FRNRAP. The CDR3 length is 12 residues. V was trimmed by 5 bases and J by 5 bases, leaving 9 bases between them. CDR3 sequence: CASGTTGYGYTF. CDR3 in DNA: TGTGCTAGTGGTACCACAGGGTATGGCTACACCTTC.

The V and J genes are TRBV27 and TRBJ2-7; D perhaps matches TRBD2 (5 bases). The V and J ends lost 4 bases and 2 bases respectively, with 21 bases between them. The CDR3 sequence is 17 residues long. The germline CDR1 and CDR2 sequences are MNHEY and SMNVEV (reference sequence). This CDR3 reads CASSSLRGTRTTYEQYF. DNA of the CDR3: TGTGCCAGCAGTTCTCTCCGTGGCACTAGAACCACCTACGAGCAGTACTTC.

The chain joins TRBV5-1 to TRBJ2-1; 8 nucleotides agree with TRBD2. Trimming cost V 0 bases and J 0 bases; bases outside gene matches: 11. Germline CDR1 and CDR2: SGHRS and YFSETQ. CDR3 size: 19 residues. This CDR3 is CASSLARAGGPSSYNEQFF. CDR3 DNA: TGCGCCAGCAGCTTGGCCAGGGCGGGGGGCCCGAGCTCCTACAATGAGCAGTTCTTC.

V is TRBV5-6 and J is TRBJ1-3; tentative D call: TRBD1 (6 bases). The CDR3 runs to 15 residues. The germline V gene has CDR1 SGHDT and CDR2 YYEEEE. Trimming removed 5 bases from V and 0 bases from J, with 12 bases in between. CDR3 in DNA: TGTGCCAGCAGAACCACAGGGCCCTCTGGAAACACCATATATTTT. Amino acid sequence: CASRTTGPSGNTIYF.

This sequence joins TRBV6-6 and TRBJ1-1, with D hard to call. The germline V and J ends were trimmed by 3 bases and 1 base, with 12 bases remaining between them. The germline CDR1 and CDR2 sequences are MNHNY and SVGAGI (reference sequence). The CDR3 contains 15 residues. DNA of the CDR3: TGTGCCAGCAGTTATATGCTCGGGAGGAACACTGAAGCTTTCTTT. Its translation: CASSYMLGRNTEAFF.

The gene calls are TRBV19 and TRBJ1-2; 9 nucleotides agree with TRBD1. The CDR3 consists of 13 residues. V shed 5 bases and J 8 bases; nucleotides not matched to a gene: 6. Germline V gene data show CDR1 as LNHDA and CDR2 as SQIVND (reference sequence). CDR3 nucleotides: TGTGCCAGTAGTCTCAACAGGGGGCCAGGCTACACCTTC. Protein sequence: CASSLNRGPGYTF.

The chain joins TRBV24-1 to TRBJ1-1; a possible D gene is TRBD1 (5 bases). Per germline, CDR1 KGHDR and CDR2 SFDVKD. The CDR3 extends over 11 amino acids. This CDR3 is CARGGDTEAFF. Written as DNA, the CDR3 is TGTGCGCGGGGCGGGGATACTGAAGCTTTCTTT.

The gene calls are TRBV4-2 and TRBJ1-4, with a possible D match to TRBD1 (6 bases). V shed 0 bases and J shed 4 bases, with 12 bases lying between them. Germline V gene data show CDR1 as LGHNA and CDR2 as YNFKEQ. This CDR3 has 16 amino acids. CDR3 loop: CASSQDGDKLNEKLFF. Written as DNA, the CDR3 is TGTGCCAGCAGCCAAGATGGGGACAAGCTTAATGAAAAACTGTTTTTT.

The chain links TRBV7-9 to TRBJ2-5, with a weak D call TRBD1 (6 bases). The CDR3 runs 14 residues. Trimming cost V 1 base and J 5 bases, with 11 bases left between them. Germline lookup yields CDR1 SEHNR and CDR2 FQNEAQ (reference sequence). Written as DNA, the CDR3 is TGTGCCAGCAGCTTAGGGTACAGGGCTGAGACCCAGTACTTC. It codes for CASSLGYRAETQYF.

This clone appeared a single time. V gene TRBV19 combines with J gene TRBJ1-4; the match to TRBD1 covers 9 bases. V lost 3 bases to trimming and J lost 7 bases; unmatched junction nucleotides: 6. There are 15 residues in the CDR3. Germline V gene sequence: CDR1 LNHDA, CDR2 SQIVND (reference sequence). The CDR3 DNA is TGTGCCAGTAGTATGGGGGGACAGGGAGGTGAAAAACTGTTTTTT. It encodes CASSMGGQGGEKLFF.